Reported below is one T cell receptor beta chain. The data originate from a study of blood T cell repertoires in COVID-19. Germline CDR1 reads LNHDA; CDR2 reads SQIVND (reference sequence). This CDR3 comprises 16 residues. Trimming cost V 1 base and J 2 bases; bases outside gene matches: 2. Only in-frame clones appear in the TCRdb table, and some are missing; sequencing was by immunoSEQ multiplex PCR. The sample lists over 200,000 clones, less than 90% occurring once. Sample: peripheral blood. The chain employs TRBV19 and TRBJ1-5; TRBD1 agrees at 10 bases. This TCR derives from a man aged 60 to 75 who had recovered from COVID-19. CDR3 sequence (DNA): TGTGCCAGTAGTATAGCGGGGACAGGGGGCAATCAGCCCCAGCATTTT. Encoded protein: CASSIAGTGGNQPQHF.